This TCR beta chain was profiled in a study of CD8 T cells in ankylosing spondylitis. This clonotype was counted many times. Its antigen is unidentified. V dropped 0 bases and J dropped 1 base, with 16 bases sitting between them. The CDR3 sequence is 17 residues long. In germline, CDR1 is DFQATT, CDR2 SNEGSKA (reference sequence). Study results and caveats: Clones that were linked to disease were CD8+ and were relatively rare in peripheral blood. Enrichment of disease-linked clones was reportedly significant in matched ankylosing spondylitis synovial fluid. Earlier authors reported some of these motif variants in reactive arthritis synovial fluid and blood. Ankylosing spondylitis blood appeared to carry a characteristic TCR beta motif of roughly eight highly homologous variants.

TCRdb ran MiXCR on the 5' RACE reads and lists one entry per CDR3 protein. The top ten hold over 10% of the sample, which has about 360,000 distinct CDR3 sequences, roughly 20% seen once. The sequenced material came from blood, either unsorted or a sorted T cell fraction (not recorded which). The clonotype was recovered from a male donor with ankylosing spondylitis or in good health (not recorded which). The genes are TRBV20-1 and TRBJ2-1; D possibly corresponds to TRBD2 (7 bases). The DNA of the CDR3 is TGCAGTGCTAGAGAGGAGGGGGGGGGCTTTTCCTACAATGAGCAGTTCTTC. It is translated as CSAREEGGGFSYNEQFF.